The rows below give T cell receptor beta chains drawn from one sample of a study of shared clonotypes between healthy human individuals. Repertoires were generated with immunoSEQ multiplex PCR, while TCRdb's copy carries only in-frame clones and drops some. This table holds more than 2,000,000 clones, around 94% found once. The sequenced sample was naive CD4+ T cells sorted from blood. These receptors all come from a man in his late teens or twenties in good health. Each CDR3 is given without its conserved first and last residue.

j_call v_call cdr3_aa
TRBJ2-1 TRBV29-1 SVDKWGGVAGANEQF
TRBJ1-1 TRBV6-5 ASSYLLQGKGTEAF
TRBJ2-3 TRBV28 ASSSRTGVWADTQY
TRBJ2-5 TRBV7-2 ASSLEAGGQETQY
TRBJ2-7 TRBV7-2 ASSLRRSSYEQY
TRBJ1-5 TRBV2 ASRIGWGNQPQH
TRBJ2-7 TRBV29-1 SGGQGAGEQY
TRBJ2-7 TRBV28 ASSPPTARSHEQY
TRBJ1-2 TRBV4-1 ASSSRALYGYT
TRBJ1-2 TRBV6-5 ASRTPGTANYGYT
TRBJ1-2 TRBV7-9 ASSATGGYGYT
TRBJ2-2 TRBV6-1 ASSRLTGGPGELF
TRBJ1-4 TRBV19 ASSGVTSDEKLF
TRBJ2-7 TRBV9 ASSGRGLAGGPLLYEQY
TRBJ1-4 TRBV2 ASRKGLSNEKLF
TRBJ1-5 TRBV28 ASSPAGLNQPQH
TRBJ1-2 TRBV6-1 ASSEAGTVYGYT
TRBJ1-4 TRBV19 ASSISAIATNEKLF
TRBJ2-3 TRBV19 ASRNGGTDTQY
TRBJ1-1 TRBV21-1 ASSHLRGRNTEAF
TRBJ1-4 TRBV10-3 AISESNPSLGEKLF
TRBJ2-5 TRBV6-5 ASRAGSDRPETQY
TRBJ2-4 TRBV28 ASSDPDREAKNIQY
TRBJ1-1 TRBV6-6 ASGRGTNTEAF
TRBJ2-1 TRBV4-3 ASSQEYRAYNEQF
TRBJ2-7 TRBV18 ASSPPSIQTGEQY
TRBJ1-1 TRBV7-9 ASSSTQGRNTEAF
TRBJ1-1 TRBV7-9 ASSPRGGMNTEAF
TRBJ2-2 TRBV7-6 ASSLPYSGSNGELF
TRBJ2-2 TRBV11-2 ASSSLTGLPGELF
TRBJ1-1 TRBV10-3 AISGGAGTPEAF
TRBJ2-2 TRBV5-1 ASSLPEGQGIGELF
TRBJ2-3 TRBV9 ASSVLGGLTDTQY
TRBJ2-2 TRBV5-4 ASSLAPGQYRELF
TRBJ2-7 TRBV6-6 ASSPTDRSSYEQY
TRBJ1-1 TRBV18 ASSPGTPARNTEAF
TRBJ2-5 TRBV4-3 ASSQELRNLETQY
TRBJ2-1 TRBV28 ASSLWGFSSYNEQF
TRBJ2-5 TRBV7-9 ASSLWQGQETQY
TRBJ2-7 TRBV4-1 ASSHQGASYEQY
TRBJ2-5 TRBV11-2 ASSLDSGGVETQY
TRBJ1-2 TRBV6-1 ASSDVFLLGGYT
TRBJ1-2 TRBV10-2 ASSELGEGPNYGYT